This T cell receptor beta chain derives from a study of shared clonotypes between healthy human individuals (TCRdb year 2020). Describing the broader study: The cohort included three men and a couple of women between 18 and 49 years of age. Blood TCR repertoires of a handful of healthy adults were deeply sequenced to estimate repertoire size and the extent of clonotype sharing between individuals. For each donor, CD4 naive and CD4 memory were each given three plates, CD8 naive was given two plates, and CD8 memory was given one plate. Leukapheresis yielded between about 0.85 and 9.5 billion PBMCs per donor. To increase sequencing depth and limit assay-specific biases, TCR repertoire library preparation and sequencing were carried out by different laboratories using diverse techniques. What the authors observed across the whole study: Pairwise subsampling led to the expectation that sequencing depth would affect the degree of clonotype sharing among donors. Rarefaction of sorted-subset datasets indicated incomplete sequencing despite the large sequencing depth. Sharing across a few donors was observed for about 5% of naive CD4, about 4% of naive CD8, 2% to 2.5% of memory CD4, and about 0.4% of memory CD8 clonotypes. Only blood was sampled, and tissue TCR repertoires likely differ from those in blood. Naive subsets generally had larger estimated clonotype richness than memory subsets did. The genetic and exposure-history diversity represented was limited by the small number of donors. Clonotypes shared by all four sorted-subset donors showed higher generation probabilities than non-shared clonotypes.

Measured from the cysteine to the phenylalanine, the CDR3 is 12 residues long. The CDR3 DNA has 36 bases and is translated from base 1. Between the V and J ends, shortened by 1 base and 3 bases respectively, the junction contains 5 bases. The germline V gene sets CDR1 to SGHRS and CDR2 to YFSETQ. Donors were healthy HIV-negative adults with no recently reported acute infections or vaccinations. Only Caucasian adults living in Nashville, Tennessee, USA were represented among the donors. Magnetic negative selection was used to enrich CD4+ T cells, after which naive cells were positively selected on CD45RA and the negative fraction became the memory subset. Blood was collected by leukapheresis, and PBMCs were isolated by Ficoll-Histopaque density gradient centrifugation and then cryopreserved in liquid nitrogen vapor phase. Analytical flow cytometry was used to check the purity and quantity of each magnetically sorted T cell population. Genomic DNA was isolated from every sorted fraction and measured by UV absorbance on a Nanodrop 2000c.

Using the deep immunoSEQ assay, multiplex PCR amplified TCR CDR3 regions from genomic DNA. Extracted genomic DNA from each cell subset was distributed evenly across all wells of several immunoSEQ 96-well plates, and each plate was treated as a replicate. For sorted subsets, 200 to 250 ng genomic DNA, equal to approximately 30,000 T cell genomes, was loaded into each replicate PCR. The purified libraries were quantified using a Qubit 3.0 fluorometer, sized with a Bioanalyzer 2100, and then quantified again using the KAPA Library Quantification kit. Each immunoSEQ 96-well plate was sequenced on its own single-read 150-cycle Illumina NextSeq 550 flow cell. In the source study's methods: Because the immunoSEQ output included only junctional sequences and no quality scores, the filtering could not be the same as the filtering used for full-length reads. Sequences were annotated with PyIR, a Python wrapper for IgBLAST v1.9, using IMGT germline references to assign V/J genes and CDR3. Reads were filtered out if the reads had weak V/J assignments (E-value above 1e-6), no CDR3, stop codons, out-of-frame junctions, or ambiguous translated residues. V3J clonotypes were defined by identical inferred V gene, J gene, and CDR3 amino acid sequence. To compute the percentage overlap between repertoires, the number of shared unique clonotypes was divided by the size of the smaller repertoire. Repertoire richness was assessed with RTK rarefaction, the Chao1 estimator, and Recon v2.1 estimates of unobserved clonotypes. Generation probabilities were computed with OLGA for all TCRbeta clonotypes obtained by the gDNA method from a few donors. TCRdb carries this immuneACCESS record with in-frame sequences only. Its versions omit some clonotypes, under half of them owing to an unresolved V gene in the studies checked, with the rest unexplained. That table furnishes V, J and clone size, whereas the DNA furnished D and trimming. This sample comprises under 650,000 clones, about 96% of them detected only once. The ten largest make up approximately 0.06% of the sample.

Remarks on this clone: Its target antigen remains unknown. No base quality information exists; no much larger clone differs at one position. The same CDR3 can be traced to other DNA sequences in this sample.

Recombination linked TRBV5-1 to TRBJ2-7, with the D gene call left open. This clonotype originated in a woman under 40 in good health. Material for sequencing was naive CD4+ T cells sorted from blood. Interpreted using the paper, the cell subset or site label stands for: CD45RA+ positively selected. The DNA sequence follows: TGCGCCAGCAGCTTGTTGGGCTACGAGCAGTACTTC. Protein translation: CASSLLGYEQYF.